Reported below is one TCR beta chain. These data are taken from a study of blood T cell repertoires in COVID-19. Study-wide background: Acute and convalescent COVID-19 specimens originated in the United States, Italy and Spain. PBMCs, B-cell-depleted T cells, or T cells provided the cDNA or gDNA that made up the material.

Generated by immunoSEQ multiplex PCR, the TCRdb table keeps only in-frame clones and is missing some. The table includes fewer than 250,000 clones, roughly 90% detected once. The sequence derives from a man between 65 and 85 years old with acute or convalescent COVID-19. The sequencing input was peripheral blood.

CDR3 bases: TGTGCCAGCAGCTTAAGCGGGTCCCCGACCGGGGAGCTGTTTTTT. Translation: CASSLSGSPTGELFF. The rearrangement links TRBV7-3 to TRBJ2-2; perhaps TRBD2 as D (5 bases). Germline lookup yields CDR1 SGHTA and CDR2 FQGTGA. V lost 1 base and J 5 bases, leaving 11 bases between the germline ends. The CDR3 extends over 15 amino acids.